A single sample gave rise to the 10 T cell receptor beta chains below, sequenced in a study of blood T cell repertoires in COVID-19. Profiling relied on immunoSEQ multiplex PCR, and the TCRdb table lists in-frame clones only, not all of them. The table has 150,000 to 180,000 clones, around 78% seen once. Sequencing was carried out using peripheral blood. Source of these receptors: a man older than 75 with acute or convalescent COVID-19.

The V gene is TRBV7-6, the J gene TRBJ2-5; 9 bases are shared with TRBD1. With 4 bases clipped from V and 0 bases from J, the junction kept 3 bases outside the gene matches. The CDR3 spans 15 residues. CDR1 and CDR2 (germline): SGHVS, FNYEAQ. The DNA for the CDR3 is TGTGCCAGCAGCTCAGGACAGGGGTACCAAGAGACCCAGTACTTC. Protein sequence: CASSSGQGYQETQYF.

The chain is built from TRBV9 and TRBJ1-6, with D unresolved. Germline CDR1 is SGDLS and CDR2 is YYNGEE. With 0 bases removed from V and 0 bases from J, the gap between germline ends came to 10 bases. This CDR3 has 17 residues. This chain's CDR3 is CASSVESLSSYNSPLHF. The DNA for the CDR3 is TGTGCCAGCAGCGTAGAGTCCCTAAGCTCCTATAATTCACCCCTCCACTTT.

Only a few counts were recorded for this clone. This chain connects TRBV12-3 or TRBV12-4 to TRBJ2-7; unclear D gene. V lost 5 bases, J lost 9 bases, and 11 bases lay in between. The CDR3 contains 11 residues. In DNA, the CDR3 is TGTGCCAGCAGTGAAGCCACGAGGCAGTACTTC. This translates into CASSEATRQYF.

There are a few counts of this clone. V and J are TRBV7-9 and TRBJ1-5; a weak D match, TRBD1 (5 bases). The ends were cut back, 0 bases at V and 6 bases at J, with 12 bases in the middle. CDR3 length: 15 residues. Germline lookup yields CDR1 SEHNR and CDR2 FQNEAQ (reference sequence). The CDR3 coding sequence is TGTGCCAGCAGCTTAGCGATGGGGGGAGCTCAGCCCCAGCATTTT. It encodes CASSLAMGGAQPQHF.

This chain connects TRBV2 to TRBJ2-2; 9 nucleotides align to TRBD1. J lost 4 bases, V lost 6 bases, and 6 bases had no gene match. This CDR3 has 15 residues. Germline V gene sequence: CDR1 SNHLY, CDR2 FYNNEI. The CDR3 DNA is TGTGCCAGCAGAACCGGGACAGGGACCACCGGGGAGCTGTTTTTT. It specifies CASRTGTGTTGELFF.

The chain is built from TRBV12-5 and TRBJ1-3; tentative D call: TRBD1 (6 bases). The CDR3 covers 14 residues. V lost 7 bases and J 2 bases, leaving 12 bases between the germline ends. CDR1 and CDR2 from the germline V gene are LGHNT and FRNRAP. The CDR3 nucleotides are TGTGCTAGTGCCCGTGGGACAACTGGAAACACCATATATTTT. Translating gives CASARGTTGNTIYF.

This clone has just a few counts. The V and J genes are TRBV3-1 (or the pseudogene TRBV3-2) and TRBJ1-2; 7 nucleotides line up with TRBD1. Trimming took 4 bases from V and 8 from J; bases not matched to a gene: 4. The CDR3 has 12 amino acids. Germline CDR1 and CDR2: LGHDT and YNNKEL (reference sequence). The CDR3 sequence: CASSLGQLGYTF. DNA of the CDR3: TGTGCCAGCAGCCTGGGACAGCTAGGCTACACCTTC.

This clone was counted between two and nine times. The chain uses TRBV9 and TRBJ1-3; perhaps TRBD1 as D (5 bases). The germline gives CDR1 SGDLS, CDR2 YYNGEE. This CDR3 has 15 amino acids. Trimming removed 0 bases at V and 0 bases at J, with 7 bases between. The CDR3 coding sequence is TGTGCCAGCAGCGTAGGGACAAGCTCTGGAAACACCATATATTTT. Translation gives CASSVGTSSGNTIYF.

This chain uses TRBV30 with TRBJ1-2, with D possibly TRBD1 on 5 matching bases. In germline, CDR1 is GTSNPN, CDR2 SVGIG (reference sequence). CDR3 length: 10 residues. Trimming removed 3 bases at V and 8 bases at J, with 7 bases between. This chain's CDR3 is CAWRKGGYTF. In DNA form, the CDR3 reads TGTGCCTGGAGGAAGGGGGGCTACACCTTC.

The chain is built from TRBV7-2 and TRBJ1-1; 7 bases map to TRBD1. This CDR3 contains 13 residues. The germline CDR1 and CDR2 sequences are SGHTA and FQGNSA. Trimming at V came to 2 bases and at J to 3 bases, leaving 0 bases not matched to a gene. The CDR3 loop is CASSLTGDTEAFF. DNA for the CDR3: TGTGCCAGCAGCTTAACAGGGGACACTGAAGCTTTCTTT.